The TCR beta chain under discussion was sequenced for a study of molecular identifiers for immune sequencing clone quantification. The V gene's germline CDR1 is MGHRA and CDR2 YSYEKL. The V end lost 0 bases, the J end lost 7 bases, and 5 bases lay between the germline ends. The CDR3 extends over 12 amino acids. This clonotype was found a few times. Making the bulk TCR libraries relied on previously described methods and listed TCR primers. MiXCR, run by TCRdb on the PCR reads, gives a single entry per CDR3 protein. The sample shows approximately 320,000 distinct CDR3 sequences, about 23% of them seen only once.

The rearrangement links TRBV4-1 to TRBJ2-3; no clear D. This receptor was taken from a human donor in good health. Some libraries in this study had Jurkat cell RNA spiked in. The sample taken for sequencing was naive CD8+ T cells from blood, with Jurkat cell RNA spiked in. Sample subset: FACS-sorted CD8+CD4-CCR7+CD45RA+ naive T cells. The CDR3 protein is CASSQDSNTQYF. The CDR3 DNA is TGCGCCAGCAGCCAAGACTCTAATACGCAGTATTTT.